This TCR beta chain was profiled in a study of T cell responses to AZD1222 COVID-19 vaccine. V was clipped by 0 bases and J by 4 bases; unmatched bases: 13. The CDR3 consists of 18 residues. Germline V CDR1 and CDR2: SGHRS, YFSETQ. Here immunoSEQ multiplex PCR was the method, and the copy in TCRdb shows in-frame clones only, minus some. Of over 150,000 clones detected, about 86% appear once; the ten largest clones hold roughly 11%. This clone was counted between two and nine times. The specimen comprised peripheral blood, sampled 28 days after the second AZD1222 dose. The clonotype comes from an adult who received the AZD1222 COVID-19 vaccine. The V call is TRBV5-1, the J call TRBJ1-3; 7 bases line up with TRBD1. The chain's CDR3 is CASSLVELGGLIGNTIYF. CDR3 coding DNA: TGCGCCAGCAGCTTGGTCGAACTAGGGGGCCTAATCGGAAACACCATATATTTT. The variable domain in full, with the rest retrieved from reference TRBV5-1 and TRBJ1-3, is KAGVTQTPRYLIKTRGQQVTLSCSPISGHRSVSWYQQTPGQGLQFLFEYFSETQRNKGNFPGRFSGRQFSNSRSEMNVSTLELGDSALYLCASSLVELGGLIGNTIYFGEGSWLTVV.